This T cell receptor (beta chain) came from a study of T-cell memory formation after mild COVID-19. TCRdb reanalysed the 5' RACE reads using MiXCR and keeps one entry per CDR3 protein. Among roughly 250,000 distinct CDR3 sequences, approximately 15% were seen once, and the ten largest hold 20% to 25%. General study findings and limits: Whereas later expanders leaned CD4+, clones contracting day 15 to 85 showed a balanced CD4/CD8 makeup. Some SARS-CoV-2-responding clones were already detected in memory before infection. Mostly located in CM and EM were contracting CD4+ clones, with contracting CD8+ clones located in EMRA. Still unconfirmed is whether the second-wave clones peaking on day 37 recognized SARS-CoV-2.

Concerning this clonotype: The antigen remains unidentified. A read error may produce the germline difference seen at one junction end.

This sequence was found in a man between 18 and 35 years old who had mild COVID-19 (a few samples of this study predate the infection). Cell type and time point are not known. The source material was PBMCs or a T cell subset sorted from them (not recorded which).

CDR3 amino acids: CASSLGSYPGF. DNA for the CDR3: TGTGCCAGCAGCTTAGGTTCCTACCCGGGCTTC. The chain is built from TRBV7-2 and TRBJ2-1; no firm D call. This CDR3 contains 11 residues. CDR1 is SGHTA, CDR2 FQGNSA, per germline.